This T cell receptor beta chain was recovered during a study of blood T cells in healthy people across ages. Primers used in a second PCR of roughly 6 to 11 cycles were a sample-barcoded 5' primer and a J-beta primer mix. TCRdb re-derived calls from the 5' RACE reads in MiXCR, one entry per CDR3 protein. The data show some 1.5 million distinct CDR3 sequences, about 45% seen once. Donor samples were obtained from healthy Caucasian individuals from Russia, aged about 6 to 100. This CDR3 spans 13 amino acids. V lost 6 bases, J lost 8 bases, and 11 bases lay in between. The sequence derives from a woman aged 18-29 years in good health. The rearrangement joins TRBV12-3 or TRBV12-4 to TRBJ2-6; no definite D call. The sample taken for sequencing was blood. CDR3 protein: CASRSRVSNVLTF. Here the CDR3 DNA reads TGTGCCAGCAGATCTCGGGTGTCCAACGTCCTGACTTTC.